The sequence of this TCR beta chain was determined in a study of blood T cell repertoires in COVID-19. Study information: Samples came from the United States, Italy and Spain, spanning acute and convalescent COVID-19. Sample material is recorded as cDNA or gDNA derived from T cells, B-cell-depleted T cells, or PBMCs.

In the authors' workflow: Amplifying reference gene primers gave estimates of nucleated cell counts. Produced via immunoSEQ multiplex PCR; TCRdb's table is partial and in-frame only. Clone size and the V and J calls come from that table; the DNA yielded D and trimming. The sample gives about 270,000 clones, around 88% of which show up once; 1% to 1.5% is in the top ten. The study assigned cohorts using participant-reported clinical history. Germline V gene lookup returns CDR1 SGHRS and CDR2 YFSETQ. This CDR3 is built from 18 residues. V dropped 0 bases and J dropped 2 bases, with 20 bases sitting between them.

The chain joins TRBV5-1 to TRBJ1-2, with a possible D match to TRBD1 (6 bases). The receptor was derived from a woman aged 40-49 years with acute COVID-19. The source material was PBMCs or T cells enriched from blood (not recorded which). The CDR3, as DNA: TGCGCCAGCAGCTTGGGGGCGCCAGGGGAAGTCGCCAACTATGGCTACACCTTC. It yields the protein CASSLGAPGEVANYGYTF.